The 15 T cell receptor beta chains below were found in one sample sequenced in a study of beta chain features in type 1 diabetes (dated by TCRdb to the late 2010s). Library creation used the immunoSEQ multiplex PCR assay. The entire amount of isolated RNA was reverse transcribed using the High Capacity cDNA Reverse Transcription Kit, so the sequenced TCRB transcripts were expressed ones. TCRdb retrieved this table from immuneACCESS and kept in-frame rearrangements only. Not all clones are present; in checked studies, unresolved V genes account for under half, and no reason is known for the remainder. The sample includes around 360,000 clones, with over 9.5% observed a single time. About 0.01% of the sample comes from the top ten. Their target antigens are unknown. Overall results and qualifications from the work: In all four CD4+ subsets, TCRB CDR3 length was moderately but significantly shorter in type 1 diabetes patients.

What was sequenced was naive CD4+ T cells from blood. Sample cell subset or site, as interpreted from the label and publication: true naive CD4+ T cells. These receptors all come from a young woman with type 1 diabetes.

The V and J genes are TRBV15 and TRBJ2-1; D ambiguous. Germline V gene sequence: CDR1 LNHNV, CDR2 YYDKDF (reference sequence). There are 16 residues in the CDR3. V gave up 1 base and J gave up 3 bases, with 13 bases separating them. The CDR3 nucleotides read TGTGCCACCAGCAGAGGGCTGGGCCCCGGCTACAATGAGCAGTTCTTC. Its protein is CATSRGLGPGYNEQFF. Supplemented by reference TRBV15 and TRBJ2-1, the full variable domain reads DAMVIQNPRYQVTQFGKPVTLSCSQTLNHNVMYWYQQKSSQAPKLLFHYYDKDFNNEADTPDNFQSRRPNTSFCFLDIRSPGLGDTAMYLCATSRGLGPGYNEQFFGPGTRLTVL.

V usage is TRBV5-1 and J usage is TRBJ2-1; 8 bases line up with TRBD1. Germline lookup yields CDR1 SGHRS and CDR2 YFSETQ. V lost 4 bases, J lost 4 bases, and 7 bases stayed unmatched. The CDR3 covers 15 residues. The CDR3 protein is CASSEQGGSYNEQFF. In nucleotides, the CDR3 is TGCGCCAGCAGCGAACAGGGGGGATCATACAATGAGCAGTTCTTC.

The rearrangement joins TRBV2 to TRBJ2-7, with 7 positions matching TRBD2. The CDR3 is 12 amino acids. Germline CDR1 and CDR2: SNHLY and FYNNEI. The J segment lost 3 bases and the V segment lost 7 bases, leaving 3 bases of the junction unmatched. Here the CDR3 reads CASKGGGYEQYF. DNA of the CDR3: TGTGCCAGCAAAGGCGGGGGCTACGAGCAGTACTTC.

This clone was counted between two and nine times. This chain links TRBV7-2 with TRBJ1-2, with 9 nucleotides matching TRBD1. This CDR3 has 15 residues. Germline loops: CDR1 SGHTA, CDR2 FQGNSA. Trimming at V came to 5 bases and at J to 6 bases, leaving 10 bases not matched to a gene. CDR3 DNA sequence: TGTGCCAGCAGCCTTTTACAGGGGGCAAGGGATGGCTACACCTTC. Residues: CASSLLQGARDGYTF.

A few counts support this clone. The V gene is TRBV28, the J gene TRBJ1-1, with D unclear. The CDR3 sequence is 11 residues long. The germline V and J ends were trimmed by 8 bases and 8 bases, with 12 bases remaining between them. The germline V gene has CDR1 MDHEN and CDR2 SYDVKM. The CDR3 sequence: CASADFPEAFF. The CDR3, as DNA: TGTGCCAGCGCTGACTTTCCAGAAGCTTTCTTT.

V and J are TRBV7-3 and TRBJ2-5, with D perhaps TRBD2 (6 bases). CDR3 length equals 13 residues. V lost 5 bases and J lost 5, with 12 bases in between. The germline CDR1 and CDR2 sequences are SGHTA and FQGTGA. CDR3 sequence: CASSPGVGETQYF. The CDR3 DNA is TGTGCCAGCAGCCCGGGGGTTGGGGAGACCCAGTACTTC.

The chain combines TRBV7-2 with TRBJ2-1; D unresolved. CDR1 SGHTA and CDR2 FQGNSA come from the germline V gene. V dropped 1 base and J dropped 8 bases, with 9 bases sitting between them. The length of the CDR3 is 13 residues. The DNA for the CDR3 is TGTGCCAGCAGCTTAGTTCGCGCGTATGAGCAGTTCTTC. This codes for CASSLVRAYEQFF.

The chain is built from TRBV6-5 and TRBJ2-1; TRBD1 matches 7 bases. This CDR3 region has 13 residues. The V gene's germline CDR1 is MNHEY and CDR2 SVGAGI. Trimming cost V 6 bases and J 6 bases; bases outside gene matches: 5. The CDR3 DNA follows: TGTGCCAGCAGAAACACAGGGGCCAATGAGCAGTTCTTC. Encoded protein: CASRNTGANEQFF.

This rearrangement joins TRBV30 to TRBJ2-5; D gene unclear. Germline V gene lookup returns CDR1 GTSNPN and CDR2 SVGIG (reference sequence). V was clipped by 0 bases and J by 2 bases, with 7 bases between them. The CDR3 is 13 residues long. In DNA form, the CDR3 reads TGTGCCTGGAGTGTAATGGAGCAAGAGACCCAGTACTTC. Translating it yields CAWSVMEQETQYF. Together with reference TRBV30 and TRBJ2-5, the CDR3 gives the full variable domain: SQTIHQWPATLVQPVGSPLSLECTVEGTSNPNLYWYRQAAGRGLQLLFYSVGIGQISSEVPQNLSASRPQDRQFILSSKKLLLSDSGFYLCAWSVMEQETQYFGPGTRLLVL.

The chain employs TRBV7-8 and TRBJ2-1, with 8 positions matching TRBD2. The CDR3 is 16 amino acids. Looked up from germline, CDR1 is SGHVS and CDR2 is FQNEAQ. The V and J ends lost 5 bases and 2 bases, in that order; junction bases with no gene match: 8. As DNA, the CDR3 is TGTGCCAGCAGCCACTCCCGGGGGGGGCCCTACAATGAGCAGTTCTTC. Translating gives CASSHSRGGPYNEQFF. Variable domain in full (rest from reference TRBV7-8 and TRBJ2-1): GAGVSQSPRYKVAKRGQDVALRCDPISGHVSLFWYQQALGQGPEFLTYFQNEAQLDKSGLPSDRFFAERPEGSVSTLKIQRTQQEDSAVYLCASSHSRGGPYNEQFFGPGTRLTVL.

This clone has a handful of counts. The CDR3: CATSRVFGQSLNYGYTF. DNA of the CDR3: TGTGCCACCAGCAGAGTTTTTGGACAGAGCCTTAACTATGGCTACACCTTC. This chain uses TRBV15 with TRBJ1-2, with D possibly TRBD1 on 6 matching bases. V was cut by 1 base and J by 1 base, with 16 bases left in between. The germline V gene has CDR1 LNHNV and CDR2 YYDKDF (reference sequence). The length of the CDR3 is 17 residues.

Here the CDR3 DNA reads TGTGCCAGCAGCGTGGGACTAGCGAGTGATACGCAGTATTTT. Its protein product is CASSVGLASDTQYF. V is TRBV9 and J is TRBJ2-3; 10 bases line up with TRBD2. The CDR3 has 14 residues. CDR1 and CDR2 (germline): SGDLS, YYNGEE. Losses at the gene ends were 2 bases for V and 6 bases for J; bases not matched to a gene: 3.

The chain recombines TRBV5-6 with TRBJ1-5; 9 bases are a match to TRBD1. Germline-derived CDR1 and CDR2 are SGHDT and YYEEEE. V was clipped by 2 bases and J by 2 bases; unmatched bases: 5. The CDR3 runs to 16 residues. CDR3 sequence: CASSFYRGLGNQPQHF. DNA of the CDR3: TGTGCCAGCAGCTTTTACAGGGGGCTGGGCAATCAGCCCCAGCATTTT.

This clone appeared a few times. The V gene is TRBV2, the J gene TRBJ2-2, with D unclear. V gave up 5 bases and J gave up 3 bases, with 19 bases separating them. The CDR3 contains 17 residues. The germline V gene encodes CDR1 SNHLY and CDR2 FYNNEI. As DNA, the CDR3 is TGTGCCAGCAGTCTCCTGAACTTATTTCGGGACACCGGGGAGCTGTTTTTT. The encoded protein is CASSLLNLFRDTGELFF.

The chain couples TRBV4-3 to TRBJ2-7; 7 nucleotides match TRBD2. The CDR3 is made up of 16 amino acids. Germline trimming cut 0 bases from V and 1 base from J; bases unmatched to any gene: 6. Germline values: CDR1 LGHNA, CDR2 YSLEER. The CDR3 reads CASSQEGLADSYEQYF. The CDR3 bases are TGCGCCAGCAGCCAAGAAGGCCTAGCGGATTCCTACGAGCAGTACTTC.